This T cell receptor (beta chain) came from a study of CD8+CD57+ T cells in acquired aplastic anemia. Study in general: When averaged, DNA from sorted CD4+ and CD8+ cells came to 3 to 3.5 ug. As sequenced from healthy donors, CD4+ cells averaged roughly 9.9 million reads.

Genomic DNA was employed as the template in profiling TCR beta VDJ and CDR3. TCRdb re-derived calls from the reads in MiXCR, one entry per CDR3 protein. The sample has some 180,000 distinct CDR3 sequences; roughly half are singletons. In regard to this clonotype: Its specificity is unknown.

Study-level findings and limits: Patients and controls had in common approximately 28 CD8+ CDR3 sequences.

The germline CDR1 and CDR2 sequences are SGHDN and FVKESK. Trimming removed 1 base from V and 0 bases from J, with 1 base in between. The CDR3 has 14 residues. The sequenced sample was sorted CD4+, CD8+, or CD8+CD57+ T cells (not recorded which) from PBMCs. The TCR comes from a human donor in good health. J is TRBJ2-6 and V is TRBV14, with D unresolved. CDR3 region: CASSQGSGANVLTF. For the CDR3, the DNA is TGTGCCAGCAGCCAAGGCTCTGGGGCCAACGTCCTGACTTTC.